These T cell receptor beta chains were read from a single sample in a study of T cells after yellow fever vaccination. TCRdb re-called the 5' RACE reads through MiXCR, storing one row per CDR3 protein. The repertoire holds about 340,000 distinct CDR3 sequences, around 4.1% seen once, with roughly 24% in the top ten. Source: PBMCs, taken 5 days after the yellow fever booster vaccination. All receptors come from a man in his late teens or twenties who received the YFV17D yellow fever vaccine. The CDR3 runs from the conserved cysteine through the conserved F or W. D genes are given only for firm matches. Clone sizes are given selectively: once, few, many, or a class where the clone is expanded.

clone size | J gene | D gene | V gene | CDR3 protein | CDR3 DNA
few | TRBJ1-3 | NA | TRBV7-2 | CASTPLGGALSGNTIYF | TGTGCCAGCACCCCCTTAGGGGGTGCCCTCTCTGGAAACACCATATATTTT
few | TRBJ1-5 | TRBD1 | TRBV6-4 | CASSPTGRDQPQHF | TGTGCCAGCAGCCCGACAGGGAGGGATCAGCCCCAGCATTTT
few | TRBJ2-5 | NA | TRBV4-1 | CASSQDYGTQETQYF | TGCGCCAGCAGCCAAGATTATGGCACCCAAGAGACCCAGTACTTC
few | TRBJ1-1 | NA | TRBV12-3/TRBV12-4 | CASSLSVTEAFF | TGTGCCAGCAGTTTAAGCGTCACTGAAGCTTTCTTT
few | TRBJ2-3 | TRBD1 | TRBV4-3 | CASSPGQGSRGTQYF | TGCGCCAGCAGCCCGGGACAGGGAAGCCGGGGTACGCAGTATTTT
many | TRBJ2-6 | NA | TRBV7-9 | CASSLSGSGANVLTF | TGTGCCAGCAGCTTATCAGGATCCGGGGCCAACGTCCTGACTTTC
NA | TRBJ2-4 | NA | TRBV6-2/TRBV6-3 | CASSYSKWLTKNIQYF | TGTGCCAGCAGTTACTCGAAATGGCTAACCAAAAACATTCAGTACTTC
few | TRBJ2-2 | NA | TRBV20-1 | CSAMDGVNTGELFF | TGCAGTGCTATGGACGGAGTGAACACCGGGGAGCTGTTTTTT
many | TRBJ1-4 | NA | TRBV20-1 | CSARARGAFEKLFF | TGCAGTGCTAGAGCACGGGGGGCGTTTGAAAAACTGTTTTTT
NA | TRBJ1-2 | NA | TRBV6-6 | CASTERGGWGYTF | TGTGCCAGCACCGAAAGGGGGGGCTGGGGCTACACCTTC
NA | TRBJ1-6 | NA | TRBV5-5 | CASSYGWGSNSPLHF | TGTGCCAGCAGTTACGGGTGGGGGAGCAATTCACCCCTCCACTTT
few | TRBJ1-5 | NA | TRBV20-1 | CSARDYGNQPQHF | TGCAGTGCTAGAGATTATGGCAATCAGCCCCAGCATTTT
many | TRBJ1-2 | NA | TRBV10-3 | CAISEEGRVSNYGYTF | TGTGCCATCAGTGAGGAGGGGAGAGTATCTAACTATGGCTACACCTTC
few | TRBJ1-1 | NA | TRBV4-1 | CASSQKDTEAFF | TGCGCCAGCAGCCAAAAAGACACAGAAGCTTTCTTT
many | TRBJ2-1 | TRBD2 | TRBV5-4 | CASSWTTSGGHAF | TGTGCCAGCAGCTGGACGACTAGCGGGGGGCATGCCTTC
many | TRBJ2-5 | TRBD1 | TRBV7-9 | CASSITGGRETQYF | TGTGCCAGCAGCATCACAGGGGGCCGAGAGACCCAGTACTTC
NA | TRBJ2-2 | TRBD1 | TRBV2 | CASRQGRTGELFF | TGTGCCAGCCGACAGGGAAGGACCGGGGAGCTGTTTTTT
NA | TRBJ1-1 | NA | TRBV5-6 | CASSLVGFMNTEAFF | TGTGCCAGCAGCTTGGTTGGTTTCATGAACACTGAAGCTTTCTTT
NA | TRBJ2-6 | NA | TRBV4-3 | CASSQHPGANVLTF | TGCGCCAGCAGCCAACATCCCGGGGCCAACGTCCTGACTTTC
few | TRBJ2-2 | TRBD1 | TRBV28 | CASREQGLHTGELFF | TGTGCCAGCAGGGAACAGGGGTTACACACCGGGGAGCTGTTTTTT
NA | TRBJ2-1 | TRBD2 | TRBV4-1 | CASSQLDLGLAGGNEQFF | TGCGCCAGCAGCCAGCTCGACCTCGGACTAGCGGGGGGCAATGAGCAGTTCTTC
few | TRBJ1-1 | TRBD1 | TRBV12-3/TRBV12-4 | CASRGWTGSDTEAFF | TGTGCCAGCAGGGGCTGGACAGGGAGTGACACTGAAGCTTTCTTT
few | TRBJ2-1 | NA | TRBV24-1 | CATRGPSSYNEQFF | TGTGCCACCAGGGGACCGAGCTCCTACAATGAGCAGTTCTTC
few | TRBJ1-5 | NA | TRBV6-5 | CASSYSMLDGPQHF | TGTGCCAGCAGTTACTCGATGTTAGATGGGCCCCAGCATTTT
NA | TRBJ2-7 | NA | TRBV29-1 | CSARTAGYEQYF | TGCAGCGCCCGAACGGCAGGCTACGAGCAGTACTTC
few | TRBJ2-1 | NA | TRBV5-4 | CASSGEGGGNEQFF | TGTGCCAGCAGCGGCGAGGGTGGAGGCAATGAGCAGTTCTTC
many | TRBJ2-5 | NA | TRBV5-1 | CASSQVHETQYF | TGCGCCAGCAGCCAAGTTCATGAGACCCAGTACTTC
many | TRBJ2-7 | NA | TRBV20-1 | CSARGSYEQYF | TGCAGTGCTAGGGGCAGCTACGAGCAGTACTTC
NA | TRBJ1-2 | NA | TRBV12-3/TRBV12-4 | CASGDPSYGYTF | TGTGCCAGCGGTGACCCCTCCTATGGCTACACCTTC
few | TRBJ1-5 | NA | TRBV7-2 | CASSLGRGYNSNQPQHF | TGTGCCAGCAGCTTAGGTAGGGGGTACAATAGCAATCAGCCCCAGCATTTT